This entry describes one T cell receptor (beta chain). Its specificity is not known. PCR involved 60 Vbeta and 13 Jbeta primers. Here immunoSEQ multiplex PCR was the method, and the copy in TCRdb shows in-frame clones only, minus some. The table has 150,000 to 200,000 clones, approximately 80% seen once; the top ten hold roughly 0.75%. This CDR3 has 13 residues. The V gene end was trimmed by 4 bases and the J gene end by 9 bases; junction bases not matched to a gene: 3. CDR1 and CDR2 (germline): SGHDT, YYEEEE. This sample was taken from a study of cytomegalovirus exposure and HLA in healthy donors. Findings and caveats of the study: Immune exposure information comprised only CMV serostatus.

The sequence came from a woman aged 18-29 years in good health and CMV-seronegative. The sequenced sample was PBMCs. V and J are TRBV5-6 and TRBJ2-1, with TRBD2 matching over 11 bases. The CDR3 protein is CASSRLAGFEQFF. The CDR3 DNA sequence: TGTGCCAGCAGCCGACTAGCGGGATTTGAGCAGTTCTTC.